This TCR beta chain comes out of a study of monozygotic twins with inflammatory bowel disease. Findings of the study overall: Clonotype overlap with others was lower in IBD patients than in healthy twins, a difference that was greatest with disease activity.

CDR3 size: 15 residues. On this clonotype: Its antigen remains unidentified.

Nested amplification of TCRalpha and TCRbeta cDNA involved two PCRs of around 16 and 10 cycles. After re-calling the 5' RACE reads, TCRdb lists one entry per CDR3 protein, DNA absent. The table lists about 350,000 distinct CDR3 sequences. The rearrangement links TRBV12-3 or TRBV12-4 to TRBJ2-7; lacking DNA, the TRBD1 call made by TCRdb goes unchecked. Sequenced material: blood. The clonotype originates from a human donor with ulcerative colitis or Crohn's disease, or a healthy co-twin of an affected twin (not recorded which). The CDR3 region is CASSLSLGYQGEQYF.